Below, 27 T cell receptor beta chains from the same sample are listed, as sequenced in a study of blood T cell repertoires in COVID-19. Profiled with immunoSEQ multiplex PCR; TCRdb holds only in-frame clones, not every one. The sample consists of approximately 140,000 clones, around 80% of them appearing once. Sequenced: peripheral blood. The receptors here all came from an elderly man with acute or convalescent COVID-19.

Remarks on this clone: A junction end diverges from the germline sequence, so it may reflect a read error. V and J are TRBV9 and TRBJ2-6; 7 nucleotides agree with TRBD1. This CDR3 has 18 amino acids. Germline CDR1 is SGDLS and CDR2 is YYNGEE. The DNA for the CDR3 is TGTGCCAGCAGCGCTTATACAGGGGCAGGATCCGGGGCCAACGTCCCGACTTTC. This codes for CASSAYTGAGSGANVPTF.

This clone was seen only a few times. V usage is TRBV7-3 and J usage is TRBJ2-3; D possibly corresponds to TRBD2 (5 bases). The CDR3 has 13 residues. Per germline, CDR1 SGHTA and CDR2 FQGTGA. V was trimmed by 4 bases and J by 2 bases, leaving 7 bases between them. The CDR3 DNA follows: TGTGCCAGCAGCTATCGGGACACAGATACGCAGTATTTT. This encodes CASSYRDTDTQYF.

This chain joins TRBV6-5 and TRBJ1-1; D ambiguous. The CDR3 runs to 11 residues. V was shortened by 7 bases and J by 5 bases, with 8 bases between the two germline ends. Germline-derived CDR1 and CDR2 are MNHEY and SVGAGI. The CDR3 nucleotides read TGTGCCAGCACTACGCATACTGAAGCTTTCTTT. Translation: CASTTHTEAFF.

The J gene is TRBJ1-5, the V gene TRBV7-8; D is ambiguous. The CDR3 covers 15 residues. V was pared by 5 bases and J by 5 bases, with 16 bases between. Germline CDR1 SGHVS, CDR2 FQNEAQ. The CDR3 DNA sequence: TGTGCCAGCAGCCCCCTTATGGGCAGCCATCAGCCCCAGCATTTT. This encodes CASSPLMGSHQPQHF.

The chain carries TRBV27 and TRBJ2-7; 10 bases match TRBD2. V trimming: 6 bases; J trimming: 2 bases; junction bases outside the gene matches: 7. Germline values: CDR1 MNHEY, CDR2 SMNVEV (reference sequence). CDR3 size: 15 residues. The CDR3 sequence: CASSGLADTTYEQYF. The CDR3 nucleotides read TGTGCCAGCAGCGGACTAGCGGATACTACCTACGAGCAGTACTTC.

The V gene is TRBV6-2 or TRBV6-3, the J gene TRBJ2-2, with D possibly being TRBD1 (5 bases). The V and J ends lost 0 bases and 5 bases respectively, with 16 bases between them. CDR1 MNHEY and CDR2 SVGEGT come from the germline V gene. CDR3 length: 17 amino acids. The CDR3 region is CASSYSGPGWGTGELFF. The CDR3 DNA follows: TGTGCCAGCAGTTACTCCGGCCCAGGGTGGGGTACCGGGGAGCTGTTTTTT.

The sample holds a few counts of this clone. The V call is TRBV4-3, the J call TRBJ1-4; D perhaps matches TRBD1 (5 bases). The CDR3 has 15 residues. V dropped 4 bases and J dropped 5 bases, with 14 bases sitting between them. The germline gives CDR1 LGHNA, CDR2 YSLEER. CDR3 sequence reads: CASSPNGAKNEKLFF. Written as DNA, the CDR3 is TGCGCCAGCAGCCCCAATGGGGCAAAGAATGAAAAACTGTTTTTT.

The chain has TRBV30 and TRBJ2-3, with 7 bases that match TRBD1. The CDR3 consists of 14 residues. Trimming at V came to 5 bases and at J to 2 bases, leaving 7 bases not matched to a gene. Per germline, CDR1 GTSNPN and CDR2 SVGIG (reference sequence). CDR3 in amino acids: CAWGRTGYTDTQYF. The CDR3 DNA is TGTGCCTGGGGCCGGACAGGTTACACAGATACGCAGTATTTT.

This chain joins TRBV12-3 or TRBV12-4 and TRBJ1-2; 7 bases are a match to TRBD1. Trimming removed 6 bases from V and 2 bases from J; junction bases left unmatched: 3. The CDR3 is made up of 13 amino acids. CDR3 amino acids: CASSLDRNYGYTF. CDR3 nucleotides: TGTGCCAGCAGCCTGGACAGGAACTATGGCTACACCTTC.

This clone was detected once. V usage is TRBV5-4 and J usage is TRBJ2-3, with D possibly TRBD2 on 5 matching bases. V lost 2 bases to trimming and J lost 0 bases, with 10 bases between them. This CDR3 region has 15 residues. Germline assignment: CDR1 SGHNT and CDR2 YYREEE (reference sequence). CDR3 sequence reads: CASSFPGSSTDTQYF. In nucleotides, the CDR3 is TGTGCCAGCAGCTTTCCGGGATCTAGCACAGATACGCAGTATTTT.

V gene TRBV7-9 combines with J gene TRBJ2-7, with D maybe TRBD2 (5 bases). The CDR3 sequence is 15 residues long. The germline CDR1 and CDR2 sequences are SEHNR and FQNEAQ (reference sequence). The ends were cut back, 2 bases at V and 6 bases at J, with 17 bases in the middle. CDR3 region: CASSLFRGSEAEQYF. CDR3 DNA: TGTGCCAGCAGCTTATTTCGGGGATCGGAAGCCGAGCAGTACTTC. The whole variable domain, filled in from reference TRBV7-9 and TRBJ2-7, reads DTGVSQNPRHKITKRGQNVTFRCDPISEHNRLYWYRQTLGQGPEFLTYFQNEAQLEKSRLLSDRFSAERPKGSFSTLEIQRTEQGDSAMYLCASSLFRGSEAEQYFGPGTRLTVT.

V usage is TRBV7-9 and J usage is TRBJ2-5; possibly TRBD2 for D (6 bases). The V and J ends lost 4 bases and 1 base respectively, with 13 bases between them. CDR1 SEHNR and CDR2 FQNEAQ come from the germline V gene (reference sequence). This CDR3 has 15 amino acids. For the CDR3, the DNA is TGTGCCAGCAGCTCGGGACTTCTGGCCCAAGAGACCCAGTACTTC. Its protein product is CASSSGLLAQETQYF.

This clone was recorded a few times. The chain joins TRBV4-2 to TRBJ2-7; 11 bases are shared with TRBD1. V shed 0 bases, J shed 6 bases, and the junction held 7 bases outside the gene matches. From germline, CDR1 is LGHNA and CDR2 YNFKEQ. The CDR3 covers 16 residues. Here the CDR3 reads CASSQDGGTGGFEQYF. The CDR3 coding sequence is TGTGCCAGCAGCCAAGATGGTGGGACAGGGGGATTCGAGCAGTACTTC.

CDR3 DNA: TGTGCCAGCAGCTTTCGGGGGTACAATGAGCAGTTCTTC. Translated, it gives CASSFRGYNEQFF. The chain combines TRBV5-6 with TRBJ2-1, with D possibly matching TRBD2 (6 bases). The CDR3 is 13 residues long. Looked up from germline, CDR1 is SGHDT and CDR2 is YYEEEE. V dropped 2 bases and J dropped 4 bases, with 7 bases sitting between them.

The CDR3 DNA reads as TGTGCCAGTAGCAACTTTAATCAGCCCCAGCATTTT. Translation gives CASSNFNQPQHF. The chain links TRBV19 to TRBJ1-5, with D uncertain. This CDR3 is 12 amino acids long. Germline loops: CDR1 LNHDA, CDR2 SQIVND (reference sequence). Trimming took off 6 bases at V and 4 bases at J, with 7 bases between the two ends.

V usage is TRBV27 and J usage is TRBJ2-3; TRBD2 aligns across 10 bases. Germline values: CDR1 MNHEY, CDR2 SMNVEV (reference sequence). V shed 5 bases and J 3 bases; nucleotides not matched to a gene: 5. This CDR3 has 15 amino acids. As DNA, the CDR3 is TGTGCCAGCAGTGAGCGGGGGGGGAGGACAGATACGCAGTATTTT. This sequence encodes CASSERGGRTDTQYF.

V is TRBV7-9 and J is TRBJ1-2, with TRBD1 as a possible D gene (6 bases). The germline V and J ends were trimmed by 2 bases and 4 bases, with 14 bases remaining between them. This CDR3 is 15 amino acids long. From germline, CDR1 is SEHNR and CDR2 FQNEAQ (reference sequence). DNA of the CDR3: TGTGCCAGCAGCTTATTGGACAGTACTATCTATGGCTACACCTTC. Translating it yields CASSLLDSTIYGYTF. Variable domain in full (rest from reference TRBV7-9 and TRBJ1-2): DTGVSQNPRHKITKRGQNVTFRCDPISEHNRLYWYRQTLGQGPEFLTYFQNEAQLEKSRLLSDRFSAERPKGSFSTLEIQRTEQGDSAMYLCASSLLDSTIYGYTFGSGTRLTVV.

This clone has only a few counts. The CDR3, as DNA: TGCGCCAGCAGTCCTGAGGAAGAGGCCATATATTTT. This translates into CASSPEEEAIYF. The chain uses TRBV23-1 and TRBJ1-3; unclear D gene. TRBV23-1 has ORF status, its function being uncertain. V was shortened by 4 bases and J by 11 bases, with 12 bases between the two germline ends. The length of the CDR3 is 12 residues.

The J gene is TRBJ2-2, the V gene TRBV27; perhaps TRBD2 as D (6 bases). The germline CDR1 and CDR2 sequences are MNHEY and SMNVEV (reference sequence). Deletions cut 9 bases from V and 4 bases from J, with 12 bases between. CDR3 length: 13 amino acids. CDR3 sequence: CASRLVLTGELFF. CDR3 DNA: TGTGCCAGTAGACTAGTACTCACCGGGGAGCTGTTTTTT.

The CDR3 sequence is CASIPPGGSGYTF. CDR3 nucleotide sequence: TGTGCCAGCATCCCTCCTGGGGGCAGCGGCTACACCTTC. J is TRBJ1-2 and V is TRBV6-5; weak D call: TRBD1 (6 bases). Germline V gene data show CDR1 as MNHEY and CDR2 as SVGAGI. This CDR3 comprises 13 residues. V was clipped by 7 bases and J by 8 bases, with 17 bases between them.

The rearrangement joins TRBV9 to TRBJ1-4, with D tentatively TRBD1 (6 bases). The CDR3 runs to 16 residues. The germline V gene has CDR1 SGDLS and CDR2 YYNGEE. Trimming took off 3 bases at V and 5 bases at J, with 17 bases between the two ends. CDR3 DNA: TGTGCCAGCAGCGCCTCCGGGACAAGGGGGAATGAAAAACTGTTTTTT. This translates into CASSASGTRGNEKLFF.

The chain uses TRBV12-3 or TRBV12-4 and TRBJ1-2, with D tentatively TRBD1 (5 bases). V was shortened by 3 bases and J by 4 bases, with 6 bases between the two germline ends. CDR3 size: 12 residues. The CDR3 loop reads CASSFGGYGYTF. The CDR3, as DNA: TGTGCCAGCAGTTTCGGGGGCTATGGCTACACCTTC.

J is TRBJ1-1 and V is TRBV7-2; TRBD1 might be the D (6 bases). V lost 4 bases to trimming and J lost 0 bases, with 12 bases between them. The length of the CDR3 is 15 residues. The germline V gene has CDR1 SGHTA and CDR2 FQGNSA. For the CDR3, the DNA is TGTGCCAGCAGCTCTACAGGGTCCATGAACACTGAAGCTTTCTTT. Residues: CASSSTGSMNTEAFF.

This chain joins TRBV6-6 and TRBJ1-2; possible D gene TRBD1, 5 bases. The V gene's germline CDR1 is MNHNY and CDR2 SVGAGI (reference sequence). V lost 4 bases and J 7 bases, leaving 19 bases between the germline ends. The CDR3 has 15 amino acids. CDR3 DNA sequence: TGTGCCAGCAGTTCAGTGGGGGAGGGAGTGGGTGGCTACACCTTC. This encodes CASSSVGEGVGGYTF.

DNA for the CDR3: TGCAGCGTTGGCGGGACAGGGGCCTATGGCTACACCTTC. It translates to CSVGGTGAYGYTF. The chain is built from TRBV29-1 and TRBJ1-2; TRBD1 agrees at 10 bases. The germline V gene has CDR1 SQVTM and CDR2 ANQGSEA. Losses at the gene ends were 4 bases for V and 4 bases for J; bases not matched to a gene: 3. This CDR3 is built from 13 residues.

This clone was recorded a few times. The chain couples TRBV9 to TRBJ1-3; TRBD1 matches at 7 bases. Germline CDR1 SGDLS, CDR2 YYNGEE. V shed 1 base, J shed 0 bases, and the junction held 1 base outside the gene matches. The CDR3 consists of 15 residues. CDR3 nucleotides: TGTGCCAGCAGCGTACAGGGGGTCTCTGGAAACACCATATATTTT. It specifies CASSVQGVSGNTIYF.

The CDR3 nucleotides are TGTGCCAGCAGCTCACAGGGGGTCATCTATGGCTACACCTTC. Its protein is CASSSQGVIYGYTF. The chain is built from TRBV11-2 and TRBJ1-2; 8 bases agree with TRBD1. The CDR3 spans 14 residues. The germline V gene has CDR1 SGHAT and CDR2 FQNNGV. Germline trimming cut 4 bases from V and 4 bases from J; bases unmatched to any gene: 5.